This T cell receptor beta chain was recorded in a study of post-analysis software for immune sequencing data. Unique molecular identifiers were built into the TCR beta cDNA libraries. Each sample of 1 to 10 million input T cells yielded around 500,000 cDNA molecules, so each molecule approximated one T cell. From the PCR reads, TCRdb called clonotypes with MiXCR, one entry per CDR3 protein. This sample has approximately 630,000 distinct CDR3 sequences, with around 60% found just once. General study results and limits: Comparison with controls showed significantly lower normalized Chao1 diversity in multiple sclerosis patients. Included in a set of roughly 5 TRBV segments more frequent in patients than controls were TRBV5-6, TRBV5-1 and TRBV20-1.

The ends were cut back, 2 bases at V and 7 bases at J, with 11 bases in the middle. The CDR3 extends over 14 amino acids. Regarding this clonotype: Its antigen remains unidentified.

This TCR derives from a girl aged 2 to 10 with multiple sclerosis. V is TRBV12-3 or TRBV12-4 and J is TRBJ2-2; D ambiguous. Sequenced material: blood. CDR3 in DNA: TGTGCCAGCAGTTTAAGTCCACTGGACGGGGAGCTGTTTTTT. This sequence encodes CASSLSPLDGELFF.